These 16 T cell receptor beta chains were all obtained from the same sample, sequenced in a study of T cell responses to AZD1222 COVID-19 vaccine. TCRdb's table, derived via immunoSEQ multiplex PCR, lists solely in-frame clones and lacks some. Here the sample spans fewer than 150,000 clones, around 86% being singletons. This sample comprised peripheral blood, obtained on day 0 of AZD1222 vaccination. These receptors were taken from an adult in good health.

The chain uses TRBV11-3 and TRBJ2-1; no clear D. V gave up 1 base and J gave up 6 bases, with 7 bases separating them. This CDR3 is built from 13 residues. The germline V gene encodes CDR1 SGHNT and CDR2 YENEEA. CDR3 nucleotides: TGTGCCAGCAGCTTAGGGCAGCGCAATGAGCAGTTCTTC. This codes for CASSLGQRNEQFF.

This clone occurred a few times. This rearrangement joins TRBV7-9 to TRBJ1-5; D unresolved. Germline lookup yields CDR1 SEHNR and CDR2 FQNEAQ (reference sequence). The ends were cut back, 5 bases at V and 5 bases at J, with 10 bases in the middle. The CDR3 consists of 13 residues. In DNA, the CDR3 is TGTGCCAGCAGCCGGACGGCAGATCAGCCCCAGCATTTT. The encoded protein is CASSRTADQPQHF.

DNA of the CDR3: TGTGCCAGCAGCTCCGAGGGGGAGCAGTACTTC. It specifies CASSSEGEQYF. This chain uses TRBV7-9 with TRBJ2-7; the D call may be TRBD1 or TRBD2 (5 bases each). V shed 4 bases and J shed 7 bases, with 8 bases lying between them. The CDR3 has 11 residues. Germline CDR1 and CDR2: SEHNR and FQNEAQ (reference sequence).

This rearrangement joins TRBV9 to TRBJ1-4; D not resolved. Trimming removed 4 bases from V and 5 bases from J, with 15 bases in between. The V gene's germline CDR1 is SGDLS and CDR2 YYNGEE. CDR3 size: 15 residues. The CDR3: CASSPPLAGNEKLFF. In DNA form, the CDR3 reads TGTGCCAGCAGCCCCCCCCTTGCGGGAAATGAAAAACTGTTTTTT.

The rearrangement links TRBV19 to TRBJ2-7; unclear D gene. Trimming removed 4 bases at V and 5 bases at J, with 12 bases between. Looked up from germline, CDR1 is LNHDA and CDR2 is SQIVND (reference sequence). The CDR3 extends over 13 amino acids. The CDR3 is CASSTPARNEQYF. CDR3 nucleotides: TGTGCCAGTAGTACCCCCGCCCGAAACGAGCAGTACTTC.

V is TRBV7-9 and J is TRBJ1-2; the match to TRBD1 covers 10 bases. The CDR3 loop spans 17 amino acids. Trimming cost V 7 bases and J 1 base; bases outside gene matches: 12. Germline V lookup: CDR1 SEHNR, CDR2 FQNEAQ (reference sequence). This CDR3 is CASTNTLGTGDNYGYTF. The CDR3 bases are TGTGCCAGCACCAACACTCTAGGGACAGGGGATAACTATGGCTACACCTTC. Supplemented by reference TRBV7-9 and TRBJ1-2, the full variable domain reads DTGVSQNPRHKITKRGQNVTFRCDPISEHNRLYWYRQTLGQGPEFLTYFQNEAQLEKSRLLSDRFSAERPKGSFSTLEIQRTEQGDSAMYLCASTNTLGTGDNYGYTFGSGTRLTVV.

The chain has TRBV7-2 and TRBJ1-4; 7 positions agree with TRBD1. This CDR3 has 15 amino acids. CDR1 and CDR2 (germline): SGHTA, FQGNSA. Trimming removed 4 bases from V and 3 bases from J; junction bases left unmatched: 5. The CDR3: CASSSTGKANEKLFF. In nucleotides, the CDR3 is TGTGCCAGCAGCTCGACAGGGAAGGCTAATGAAAAACTGTTTTTT.

The chain recombines TRBV7-9 with TRBJ2-7; D might be TRBD2 (7 bases). V dropped 5 bases and J dropped 7 bases, with 21 bases sitting between them. Germline assignment: CDR1 SEHNR and CDR2 FQNEAQ (reference sequence). This CDR3 is built from 15 residues. The CDR3 DNA reads TGTGCCAGCAGCCCCAGCGCGGGGGCCCCTTGGGAGCAGTACTTC. Amino acid sequence: CASSPSAGAPWEQYF.

The rearrangement joins TRBV5-1 to TRBJ1-1; the match to TRBD1 covers 9 bases. CDR1 SGHRS and CDR2 YFSETQ come from the germline V gene. V was pared by 3 bases and J by 3 bases, with 6 bases of the junction left unmatched. The CDR3 spans 15 residues. This CDR3 reads CASSWGQGGHTEAFF. CDR3 bases: TGCGCCAGCAGCTGGGGACAGGGAGGACACACTGAAGCTTTCTTT.

The V and J genes are TRBV9 and TRBJ2-7; a possible D gene is TRBD1 (7 bases). V was cut by 2 bases and J by 1 base, with 10 bases left in between. The CDR3 has 14 amino acids. Germline CDR1 SGDLS, CDR2 YYNGEE. CDR3 sequence reads: CASSVRDSSYEQYF. The CDR3 DNA is TGTGCCAGCAGCGTGCGGGACAGTTCCTACGAGCAGTACTTC.

J is TRBJ2-1 and V is TRBV6-1; TRBD1 matches 10 bases. The CDR3 sequence is 16 residues long. The V gene end was trimmed by 3 bases and the J gene end by 7 bases; junction bases not matched to a gene: 9. The germline V gene encodes CDR1 MNHNS and CDR2 SASEGT. CDR3 sequence (DNA): TGTGCCAGCAGTGATCTGAGGGACAGGGGTTTGAATGAGCAGTTCTTC. Amino acid sequence: CASSDLRDRGLNEQFF.

This clone was recorded only once. The rearrangement uses TRBV11-2 and TRBJ1-6; 10 bases line up with TRBD1. The CDR3 is 17 amino acids. The germline CDR1 and CDR2 sequences are SGHAT and FQNNGV. J was trimmed by 2 bases and V by 5 bases; bases with no gene match: 6. In DNA form, the CDR3 reads TGTGCCAGCAGCCCGGCCGGGACAGGGGCCTATAATTCACCCCTCCACTTT. Translation gives CASSPAGTGAYNSPLHF.

This clone was found a few times. The chain couples TRBV6-6 to TRBJ1-1, with a tentative D call TRBD1 (5 bases). The CDR3 loop spans 15 amino acids. Germline CDR1 reads MNHNY; CDR2 reads SVGAGI (reference sequence). Trimming left V 5 bases short and J 6 bases short, with 19 bases between. In DNA, the CDR3 is TGTGCCAGCAGTCAACCGGGACGGCGGGGTCCTGAAGCTTTCTTT. Translated, it gives CASSQPGRRGPEAFF.

The J gene is TRBJ2-7, the V gene TRBV7-9; D is ambiguous. V lost 2 bases and J lost 9, with 17 bases in between. Germline CDR1 SEHNR, CDR2 FQNEAQ (reference sequence). The CDR3 is made up of 14 amino acids. In nucleotides, the CDR3 is TGTGCCAGCAGCTTACAGGCAGGCAAGTTTTTGCAGTACTTC. This codes for CASSLQAGKFLQYF.

The chain joins TRBV18 to TRBJ2-7, with D unresolved. The CDR3 runs 14 residues. CDR1 and CDR2 (germline): KGHSH, LQKENI. V lost 2 bases and J lost 3, with 11 bases in between. CDR3 protein: CASSPIGTDYEQYF. CDR3 sequence (DNA): TGTGCCAGCTCACCAATAGGTACTGACTACGAGCAGTACTTC.

The rearrangement joins TRBV27 to TRBJ2-7; D possibly corresponds to TRBD2 (5 bases). The CDR3 spans 15 residues. Trimming removed 2 bases from V and 7 bases from J, with 18 bases in between. Germline V lookup: CDR1 MNHEY, CDR2 SMNVEV (reference sequence). The CDR3 DNA follows: TGTGCCAGCAGTTTAGAAGCCCACGGGGTTCGGGAGCAGTACTTC. As protein: CASSLEAHGVREQYF.